This record covers a single TCR beta chain. Its cognate antigen is unknown. The repertoire was sequenced with immunoSEQ multiplex PCR; TCRdb's copy has only in-frame clones and lacks some. The sample comprises 55,000 to 70,000 clones, about 87% of which are singletons, and approximately 10% rests with the top ten. The sample belongs to a study of lymphopenia after photon versus proton radiotherapy. The CDR3 length is 17 residues. CDR1 and CDR2 (germline): LGHNA, YNFKEQ. The J segment lost 3 bases and the V segment lost 3 bases, leaving 8 bases of the junction unmatched. Findings of the study overall: Under photons, naive T cells and diversity fell while effector/memory populations rose. Larger post-nadir TCR diversity loss correlated inversely with survival in deceased patients. Authors raise, but do not show, better survival with proton therapy. Oligoclonal CD8+ Temra expansion after nadir drove photon patients' diversity drop.

This chain uses TRBV4-2 with TRBJ2-2, with 9 bases identical to TRBD2. The input for sequencing was peripheral blood, taken from a patient treated with proton-based radiotherapy. The TCR originated in a man at least 80 years old with esophageal cancer. In DNA form, the CDR3 reads TGTGCCAGCAGCCAGGAACCTAGCGGGAAGTACACCGGGGAGCTGTTTTTT. As protein: CASSQEPSGKYTGELFF.